Listed below are T cell receptor beta chains from one sample, sequenced in a study of cytomegalovirus exposure and HLA in healthy donors. Assay used: immunoSEQ multiplex PCR; TCRdb lists only in-frame clones, some missing. Of 140,000 or so clones detected, around three quarters appear once; the ten largest clones hold around 2.5%. Sequencing was carried out using PBMCs. All receptors derive from a woman younger than 30 in good health and CMV-seropositive. Both conserved end residues are trimmed from each CDR3. The order of the fields is D gene, V gene, J gene, CDR3 protein. D genes are given only for firm matches.

d_gene: NA; v_gene: TRBV5-1; j_gene: TRBJ2-1; CDR3aa: ASSLETASYNEQF
d_gene: TRBD1; v_gene: TRBV9; j_gene: TRBJ1-2; CDR3aa: ASSVGQGSGYT
d_gene: TRBD1; v_gene: TRBV5-4; j_gene: TRBJ1-4; CDR3aa: ASSYTGVGEKLF
d_gene: NA; v_gene: TRBV2; j_gene: TRBJ1-2; CDR3aa: ASTYTGTRGGYT
d_gene: NA; v_gene: TRBV29-1; j_gene: TRBJ2-1; CDR3aa: SVEDEAGEQF
d_gene: NA; v_gene: TRBV5-1; j_gene: TRBJ2-1; CDR3aa: ASSLGGGAGSYNEQF
d_gene: TRBD2; v_gene: TRBV4-1; j_gene: TRBJ2-7; CDR3aa: ASSQVGTTYEQY
d_gene: TRBD1; v_gene: TRBV15; j_gene: TRBJ1-1; CDR3aa: ATSSGQGMGDTEAF
d_gene: TRBD2; v_gene: TRBV6-5; j_gene: TRBJ2-7; CDR3aa: ASSYSITSGKYEQY
d_gene: TRBD1; v_gene: TRBV6-1; j_gene: TRBJ1-1; CDR3aa: ASSGNPGQGGNTEAF
d_gene: NA; v_gene: TRBV7-8; j_gene: TRBJ1-2; CDR3aa: ASSLVAGAGYGYT
d_gene: TRBD2; v_gene: TRBV5-1; j_gene: TRBJ2-2; CDR3aa: ASSWGLAGTTGELF
d_gene: TRBD2; v_gene: TRBV7-8; j_gene: TRBJ2-1; CDR3aa: ASSLVGASGGAGYNEQF
d_gene: NA; v_gene: TRBV11-2; j_gene: TRBJ1-2; CDR3aa: ASSLEPRARGVYT
d_gene: TRBD1; v_gene: TRBV6-5; j_gene: TRBJ2-7; CDR3aa: ASRGTGSSYEQY
d_gene: NA; v_gene: TRBV9; j_gene: TRBJ1-5; CDR3aa: ASSRGEGIYQPQH
d_gene: NA; v_gene: TRBV15; j_gene: TRBJ2-1; CDR3aa: ATSRDRSLGVDEQF
d_gene: NA; v_gene: TRBV5-1; j_gene: TRBJ1-1; CDR3aa: ASSLDGANTEAF
d_gene: NA; v_gene: TRBV10-1; j_gene: TRBJ1-1; CDR3aa: ASIPSYTEAF
d_gene: TRBD1; v_gene: TRBV4-2; j_gene: TRBJ1-3; CDR3aa: ASSHLPGQGSSGNTIY
d_gene: TRBD1; v_gene: TRBV10-3; j_gene: TRBJ1-2; CDR3aa: ATESGQGAMNGYT
d_gene: TRBD2; v_gene: TRBV5-1; j_gene: TRBJ2-7; CDR3aa: ASGRVWGDTYEQY